This TCR beta chain was identified during a study of cytomegalovirus exposure and HLA in healthy donors. Use of 60 Vbeta and 13 Jbeta primers characterized the PCR. Method: immunoSEQ multiplex PCR; TCRdb's copy keeps in-frame clones and lacks some. The sample yields more than 100,000 clones, approximately 15% seen once. This clone was detected a few times. The CDR3 contains 17 residues. The clonotype comes from a woman younger than 35 in good health and CMV-seronegative. The rearrangement uses TRBV21-1 and TRBJ1-5; the table's D call, TRBD1, was not checked against the DNA. TRBV21-1 is given as a pseudogene. Sequencing was done on a sample of PBMCs. The CDR3 sequence: CASSKGETGKSNQPQHF. Here the CDR3 DNA reads TGTGCCAGCAGCAAAGGGGAGACAGGGAAGAGCAATCAGCCCCAGCATTTT.